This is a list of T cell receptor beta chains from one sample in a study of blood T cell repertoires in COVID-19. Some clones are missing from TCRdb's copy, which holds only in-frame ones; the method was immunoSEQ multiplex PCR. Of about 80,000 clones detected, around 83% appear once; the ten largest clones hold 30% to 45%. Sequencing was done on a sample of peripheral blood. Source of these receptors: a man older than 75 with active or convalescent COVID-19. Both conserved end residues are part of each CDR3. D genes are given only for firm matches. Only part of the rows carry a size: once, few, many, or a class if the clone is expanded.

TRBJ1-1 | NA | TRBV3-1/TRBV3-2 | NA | TGTGCCAGCAGCCAGCAACGGGTGAACACTGAAGCTTTCTTT | CASSQQRVNTEAFF
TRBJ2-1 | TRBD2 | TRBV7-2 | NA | TGTGCCAGCAGTAGACGTGGACTAGCGGACAATGAGCAGTTCTTC | CASSRRGLADNEQFF
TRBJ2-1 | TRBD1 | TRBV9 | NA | TGTGCCAGCAGCAAACAGGGGGGCCTCTCCTACAATGAGCAGTTCTTC | CASSKQGGLSYNEQFF
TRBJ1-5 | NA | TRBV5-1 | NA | TGCGCCAGCAGCTTGGAAGCAGGGCGCAATCAGCCCCAGCATTTT | CASSLEAGRNQPQHF
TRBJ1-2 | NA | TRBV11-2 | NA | TGTGCCAGCAGCTTAGGGAGCGCTGAACAGGGCGAATATGGCTACACCTTC | CASSLGSAEQGEYGYTF
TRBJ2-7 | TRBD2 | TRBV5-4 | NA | TGTGCCAGCAGCTTGCCGCTAGCGGGAGGTGAGCAGTACTTC | CASSLPLAGGEQYF
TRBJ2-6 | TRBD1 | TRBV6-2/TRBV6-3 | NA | TGTGCCAGCAGTTACTCGACAGGGAGAGGCTCTGGGGCCAACGTCCTGACTTTC | CASSYSTGRGSGANVLTF
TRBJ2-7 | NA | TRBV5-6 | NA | TGTGCCAGCAGCTTGACCAGGGGCTCCTACGAGCAGTACTTC | CASSLTRGSYEQYF
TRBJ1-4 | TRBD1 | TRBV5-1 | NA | TGCGCCAGCAGCACCACAGGGGATGAAAAACTGTTTTTT | CASSTTGDEKLFF
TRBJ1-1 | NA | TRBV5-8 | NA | TGTGCCAGCAGCCCCGGACAGCCAAACACTGAAGCTTTCTTT | CASSPGQPNTEAFF
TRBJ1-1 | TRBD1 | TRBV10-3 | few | TGTGCCATCAGCCCACAGGGGTCGCCGAACACTGAAGCTTTCTTT | CAISPQGSPNTEAFF
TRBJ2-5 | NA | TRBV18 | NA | TGTGCCAGCTCACCACCAGCAGGGGTGCGGGAGACCCAGTACTTC | CASSPPAGVRETQYF
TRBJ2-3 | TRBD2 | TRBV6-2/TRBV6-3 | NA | TGTGCCAGCAGTTACGGGGCGGGAGGGCGTTGGACAGATACGCAGTATTTT | CASSYGAGGRWTDTQYF
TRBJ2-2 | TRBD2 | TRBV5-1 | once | TGCGCCAGCAGCTTGGTAGTGGGGACTAGCGATTACACCGGGGAGCTGTTTTTT | CASSLVVGTSDYTGELFF
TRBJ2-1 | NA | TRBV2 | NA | TGTGCCAGCAGTGAGCGCTACAATGAGCAGTTCTTC | CASSERYNEQFF
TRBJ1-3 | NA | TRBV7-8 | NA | TGTGCCAGCAGCCGCGACCAGGGGCGCGGAAACACCATATATTTT | CASSRDQGRGNTIYF
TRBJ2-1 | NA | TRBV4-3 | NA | TGCGCCAGCAGCCAACGATACGGGACTCTCTACAATGAGCAGTTCTTC | CASSQRYGTLYNEQFF
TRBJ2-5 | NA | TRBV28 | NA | TGTGCCAGCAGTGCGGGGACAGCCGTGGGGGAGACCCAGTACTTC | CASSAGTAVGETQYF
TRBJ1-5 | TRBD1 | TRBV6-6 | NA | TGTGCCAGCAGCCGTAAGACAGGGGACGACAATCAGCCCCAGCATTTT | CASSRKTGDDNQPQHF
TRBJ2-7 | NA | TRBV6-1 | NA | TGTGCCAGCAGTGAAAACCGGGGCTCCTACGAGCAGTACTTC | CASSENRGSYEQYF
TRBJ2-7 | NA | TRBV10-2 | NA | TGCGCCAGCAGTGAGTCGACAACGGGGACCTACGAGCAGTACTTC | CASSESTTGTYEQYF
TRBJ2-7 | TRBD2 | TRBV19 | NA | TGTGCCACCGGACTAGCGGGGGGTTCCTACGAGCAGTACTTC | CATGLAGGSYEQYF
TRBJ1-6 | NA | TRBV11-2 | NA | TGTGCCAGCAGCCCTGTCGGCCTGTGGAGACCCCTCCACTTT | CASSPVGLWRPLHF
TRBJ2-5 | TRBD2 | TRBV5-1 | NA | TGCGCCAGCAGCTTGGTGGCGGCTAGCGGGGAGACCCAGTACTTC | CASSLVAASGETQYF
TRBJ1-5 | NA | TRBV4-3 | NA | TGCGCCAGCAGCCAAGCAGCGGTGGGCCAGCCCCAGCATTTT | CASSQAAVGQPQHF
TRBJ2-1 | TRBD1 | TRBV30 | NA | TGTGCCTGGGGGACAGCAGGGAATGAGCAGTTCTTC | CAWGTAGNEQFF
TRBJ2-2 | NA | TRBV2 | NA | TGTGCCAGCAGTGGCAAGCGAAACACCGGGGAGCTGTTTTTT | CASSGKRNTGELFF
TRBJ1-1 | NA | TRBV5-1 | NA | TGCGCCAGCAGCTTGCGGAGCGGGGATCCGAACACTGAAGCTTTCTTT | CASSLRSGDPNTEAFF
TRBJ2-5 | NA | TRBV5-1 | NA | TGCGCCAGCAGCTTGGCCCCGAACGTCAGAGAGACCCAGTACTTC | CASSLAPNVRETQYF
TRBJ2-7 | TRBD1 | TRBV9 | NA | TGTGCCATATTAGGGGGCGAGTCGGAGGAGCAGTACTTC | CAILGGESEEQYF
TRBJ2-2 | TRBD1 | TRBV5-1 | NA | TGCGCCAGCAGCCCGAACCAGGGGGCTACCGGGGAGCTGTTTTTT | CASSPNQGATGELFF
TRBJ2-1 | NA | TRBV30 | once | TGTGCCTGTGACAGTTACAATGAGCAGTTCTTC | CACDSYNEQFF
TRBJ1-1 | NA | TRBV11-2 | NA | TGTGCCAGCAGCTTAATCCAGGGTATGAACACTGAAGCTTTCTTT | CASSLIQGMNTEAFF
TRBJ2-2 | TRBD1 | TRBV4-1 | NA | TGCGCCAGCAGGAGGACAGGGGGCGAAGACACCGGGGAGCTGTTTTTT | CASRRTGGEDTGELFF
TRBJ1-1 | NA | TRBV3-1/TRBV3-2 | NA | TGTGCCAGCAGCCAAGTTGGACTGAGGGCTTTCTTT | CASSQVGLRAFF
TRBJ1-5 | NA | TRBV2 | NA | TGTGCCAGCAGTGAAGACAGTGAGGGAGGCCAGCCCCAGCATTTT | CASSEDSEGGQPQHF
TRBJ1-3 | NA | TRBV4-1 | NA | TGCGCCAGCAGCCAAGGGTCGGGAGCCTCCACCACCATATATTTT | CASSQGSGASTTIYF
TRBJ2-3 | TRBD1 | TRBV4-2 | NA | TGTGCCAGCAGTCCCGGACAGGGGTACAGTTCAGATACGCAGTATTTT | CASSPGQGYSSDTQYF
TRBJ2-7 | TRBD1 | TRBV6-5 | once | TGTGCCAGCGGATACAGGGGGTACGAGCAGTACTTC | CASGYRGYEQYF
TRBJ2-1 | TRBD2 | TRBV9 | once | TGTGCCAGCAGCGTGGGACTAGCGGGGGGCTTTTCCTACAATGAGCAGTTCTTC | CASSVGLAGGFSYNEQFF
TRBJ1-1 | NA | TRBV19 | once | TGTGCCAGTAGTGTATCCCTGGGAGTTAACACTGAAGCTTTCTTT | CASSVSLGVNTEAFF
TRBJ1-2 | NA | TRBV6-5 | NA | TGTGCCAGCAGCCCGCCGGGGGGAAACTATGGCTACACCTTC | CASSPPGGNYGYTF